This T cell receptor beta chain was sequenced for a study of blood T cell repertoires in COVID-19. Study background: PBMCs, B-cell-depleted T cells, or T cells provided the cDNA or gDNA that made up the material.

Clones were read by immunoSEQ multiplex PCR, and TCRdb kept only the in-frame ones, dropping some. This table has some 62,000 clones, more than 80% appearing once. Membership in each cohort depended on participant-reported clinical history. Trimming removed 2 bases from V and 5 bases from J; junction bases left unmatched: 4. The CDR3 covers 14 residues. The germline V gene encodes CDR1 LGHDT and CDR2 YNNKEL (reference sequence). The sequencing input was PBMCs or T cells enriched from blood (not recorded which). The sequence was obtained from a woman aged 35 to 49 with acute COVID-19. The J gene is TRBJ1-1, the V gene TRBV3-1 (or the pseudogene TRBV3-2); TRBD1 matches at 8 bases. The CDR3 DNA sequence: TGTGCCAGCAGCCAACTTACAGGGGGGACTGAAGCTTTCTTT. Amino acids: CASSQLTGGTEAFF.